This T cell receptor (beta chain) is drawn from a study of blood T cells in healthy people across ages. Study conclusions and caveats: Among long-lived donors, naive CD4+ cells were more numerous and diversity higher than in aged donors.

For the second PCR, which ran for about 6 to 11 cycles, a sample-barcoded 5' primer and a J-beta primer mix were used. Each CDR3 protein is one row after TCRdb ran MiXCR on the 5' RACE reads. The sample carries approximately 580,000 distinct CDR3 sequences, approximately 25% recorded once. This clonotype was seen a few times. The antigen is undetermined. Germline loops: CDR1 DFQATT, CDR2 SNEGSKA (reference sequence). This CDR3 contains 12 residues. This same sample was also taken into another study, of T cells of mothers and their children.

The sample was blood. The receptor was isolated from a boy under 18 in good health. This chain joins TRBV20-1 and TRBJ2-5, with D uncertain. The J call may be mistaken, given a closer DNA end match to TRBJ2-7. The CDR3 loop reads CSATRGAYEQYF. For the CDR3, the DNA is TGCAGTGCTACTCGAGGCGCCTACGAGCAGTACTTC.